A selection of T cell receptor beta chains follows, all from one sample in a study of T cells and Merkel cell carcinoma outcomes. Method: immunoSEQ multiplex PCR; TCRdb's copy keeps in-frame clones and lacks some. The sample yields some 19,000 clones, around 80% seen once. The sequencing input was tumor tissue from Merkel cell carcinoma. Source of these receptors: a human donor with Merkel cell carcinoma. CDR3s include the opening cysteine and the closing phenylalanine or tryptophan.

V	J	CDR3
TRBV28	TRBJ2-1	CASSLHFLLAGDSNEQFF
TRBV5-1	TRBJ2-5	CASSFQLAGFQETQYF
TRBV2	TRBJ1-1	CASSEGAVTEAFF
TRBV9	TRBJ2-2	CASSVTGELFF
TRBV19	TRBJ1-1	CASSMMQYTEAFF
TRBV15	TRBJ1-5	CATSLPGGVYSNQPQHF
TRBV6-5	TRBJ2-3	CASSHRGLTDTQYF
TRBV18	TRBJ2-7	CASSPGKAQYF
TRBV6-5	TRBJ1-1	CASRVQGTHTEAFF
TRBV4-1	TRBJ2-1	CASSQLAGINEQFF
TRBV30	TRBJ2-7	CAWGQEVSYEQYF
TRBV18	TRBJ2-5	CASSPSRGGQETQYF
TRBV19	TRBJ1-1	CASSIGQGRAEAFF
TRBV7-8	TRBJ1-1	CASSSGQQYTEAFF
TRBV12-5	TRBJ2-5	CASAQDTFQETQYF
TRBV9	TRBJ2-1	CASSPVGLGHNEQFF
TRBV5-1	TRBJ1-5	CASSKDGTSNQPQHF
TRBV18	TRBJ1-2	CASSRAAHGYTF
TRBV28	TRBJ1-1	CASSSGQVSTEAFF
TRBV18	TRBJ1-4	CASSPGSLRSEKLFF
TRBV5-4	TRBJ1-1	CASGNPPAPAFF
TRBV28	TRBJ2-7	CASSTHTRTAEQYF
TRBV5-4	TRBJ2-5	CASSSLAGEETQYF
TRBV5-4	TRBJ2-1	CASSLSLLGDNEQFF
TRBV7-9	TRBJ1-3	CASSLALMLPSGNTIYF
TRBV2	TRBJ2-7	CASGPRDSVREQYF
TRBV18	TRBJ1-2	CASSPVEAYGYTF
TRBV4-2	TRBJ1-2	CASGHRGPVYGYTF
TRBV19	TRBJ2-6	CASREDVNPFSGANVLTF